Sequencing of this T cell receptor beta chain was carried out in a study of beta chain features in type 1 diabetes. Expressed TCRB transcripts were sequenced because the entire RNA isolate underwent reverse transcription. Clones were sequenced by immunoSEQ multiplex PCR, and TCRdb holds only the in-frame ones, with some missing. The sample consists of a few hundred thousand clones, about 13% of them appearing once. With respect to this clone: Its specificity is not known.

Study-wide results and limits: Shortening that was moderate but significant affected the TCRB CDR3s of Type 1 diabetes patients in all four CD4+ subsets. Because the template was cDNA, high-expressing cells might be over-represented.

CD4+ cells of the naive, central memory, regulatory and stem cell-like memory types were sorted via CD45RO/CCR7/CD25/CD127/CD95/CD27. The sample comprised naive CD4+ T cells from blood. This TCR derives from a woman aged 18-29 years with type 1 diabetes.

This CDR3 reads CSGIPGGSSYEQYF. CDR3 DNA: TGCAGCGGCATCCCGGGGGGGAGCTCCTACGAGCAGTACTTC. The V and J genes are TRBV29-1 and TRBJ2-7; 8 bases align to TRBD2. Trimming at V came to 7 bases and at J to 0 bases, leaving 8 bases not matched to a gene. The germline CDR1 and CDR2 sequences are SQVTM and ANQGSEA. This CDR3 has 14 amino acids.